These T cell receptor beta chains were read from a single sample in a study of blood T cell repertoires in COVID-19. Only in-frame clones appear in the TCRdb table, and some are missing; sequencing was by immunoSEQ multiplex PCR. The sample carries roughly 260,000 clones, 91% recorded once. The sample was PBMCs or T cells enriched from blood (not recorded which). All receptors derive from a human donor in a cohort exposed to, infected with or recovered from COVID-19 (not recorded which). The donor label of this sample is uncertain. Both conserved end residues are part of each CDR3. D genes are given only for firm matches. Size values are once, few and many counts, or a class for expanded clones, and some rows have none.

d_call	v_call	clone_size	j_call	cdr3_length	cdr3_aa	cdr3_nt
NA	TRBV9	NA	TRBJ1-1	14	CASSVSGVLSEAFF	TGTGCCAGCAGCGTATCAGGGGTACTATCTGAAGCTTTCTTT
TRBD1	TRBV19	NA	TRBJ1-2	17	CASSIGGTGGFLYGYTF	TGTGCCAGTAGTATAGGTGGGACAGGGGGCTTCCTCTATGGCTACACCTTC
NA	TRBV27	once	TRBJ1-2	13	CASSLPGLNGYTF	TGTGCCAGCAGTTTACCAGGGCTGAATGGCTACACCTTC
TRBD1	TRBV9	once	TRBJ1-3	15	CASSQDRVSGNTIYF	TGTGCCAGCAGCCAGGACAGGGTTTCTGGAAACACCATATATTTT
NA	TRBV9	NA	TRBJ1-1	13	CASSVVRDTEAFF	TGTGCCAGCAGCGTAGTACGGGACACTGAAGCTTTCTTT
NA	TRBV20-1	NA	TRBJ2-1	10	CSAGSLEQFF	TGCAGTGCTGGCTCTCTTGAGCAGTTCTTC
TRBD1	TRBV7-6	NA	TRBJ1-3	17	CASSLAGGQHSGNTIYF	TGTGCCAGCAGCTTAGCTGGGGGACAGCACTCTGGAAACACCATATATTTT
TRBD1	TRBV30	NA	TRBJ2-7	19	CAWTPIRDRYPLYSYEQYF	TGTGCCTGGACTCCCATCCGGGACAGATACCCCCTTTACTCCTACGAGCAGTACTTC
TRBD1	TRBV19	NA	TRBJ1-1	14	CASSTLPGGTEAFF	TGTGCCAGTAGTACCTTACCAGGGGGGACTGAAGCTTTCTTT
NA	TRBV7-8	NA	TRBJ1-3	17	CASSLKRLGVSGNTIYF	TGTGCCAGCAGCTTAAAGCGCTTAGGGGTCTCTGGAAACACCATATATTTT
TRBD2	TRBV7-2	once	TRBJ2-3	16	CASSLAASGGRDTQYF	TGTGCCAGCAGCTTAGCGGCTAGCGGGGGCAGAGATACGCAGTATTTT
NA	TRBV7-9	NA	TRBJ2-2	15	CASSFRVRNTGELFF	TGTGCCAGCAGCTTTCGGGTCAGAAACACCGGGGAGCTGTTTTTT
NA	TRBV19	NA	TRBJ2-7	15	CASSIQGDSLYEQYF	TGTGCCAGTAGTATCCAGGGTGATTCCCTCTACGAGCAGTACTTC
TRBD1	TRBV24-1	NA	TRBJ1-5	15	CATSERTGGFQPQHF	TGTGCCACCAGTGAGAGGACAGGGGGATTTCAGCCCCAGCATTTT
TRBD1	TRBV5-4	NA	TRBJ1-2	15	CASSPGTVPNYGYTF	TGTGCCAGCAGCCCCGGGACAGTCCCTAACTATGGCTACACCTTC
TRBD2	TRBV7-9	NA	TRBJ2-7	14	CASLPAGGAYEQYF	TGTGCCAGCCTTCCGGCGGGGGGCGCCTACGAGCAGTACTTC
TRBD1	TRBV7-8	NA	TRBJ2-4	20	CASSGIMDRGRSLAKNIQYF	TGTGCCAGCAGCGGCATTATGGACAGGGGGCGTTCGCTAGCCAAAAACATTCAGTACTTC
TRBD1	TRBV7-2	NA	TRBJ1-3	15	CASSFNTGVGNTIYF	TGTGCCAGCAGCTTTAATACAGGGGTAGGAAACACCATATATTTT
TRBD2	TRBV9	NA	TRBJ2-3	18	CASSVSGLAGRGPDTQYF	TGTGCCAGCAGCGTTTCTGGACTAGCGGGGAGGGGGCCAGATACGCAGTATTTT
NA	TRBV4-1	once	TRBJ2-2	17	CASSQDRASRNTGELFF	TGCGCCAGCAGCCAAGACAGGGCAAGTAGGAACACCGGGGAGCTGTTTTTT
TRBD1	TRBV5-5	NA	TRBJ1-4	16	CASSSSTGASNEKLFF	TGTGCCAGCAGCTCGTCGACAGGGGCCAGTAATGAAAAACTGTTTTTT
NA	TRBV19	NA	TRBJ2-7	12	CASKREAREQYF	TGTGCCAGTAAAAGGGAGGCCCGCGAGCAGTACTTC
TRBD1	TRBV27	NA	TRBJ1-5	14	CASSPQGVWQPQHF	TGTGCCAGCAGTCCACAGGGGGTTTGGCAGCCCCAGCATTTT
TRBD2	TRBV7-9	once	TRBJ2-2	17	CASSPLFGEGNTGELFF	TGTGCCAGCAGCCCCCTCTTTGGGGAGGGGAACACCGGGGAGCTGTTTTTT
TRBD2	TRBV3-1/TRBV3-2	many	TRBJ2-7	15	CASSLLGGGTYEQYF	TGTGCCAGCAGCCTTCTTGGGGGGGGTACCTACGAGCAGTACTTC
TRBD2	TRBV10-3	NA	TRBJ2-3	15	CATRGSGGYTDTQYF	TGTGCCACCCGGGGTAGCGGGGGGTACACAGATACGCAGTATTTT
TRBD1	TRBV5-6	NA	TRBJ2-2	16	CASSFRGQGDTGELFF	TGTGCCAGCAGCTTTCGGGGACAGGGTGACACCGGGGAGCTGTTTTTT
NA	TRBV9	NA	TRBJ1-5	16	CASSLTKGNEDQPQHF	TGTGCCAGCAGCCTAACCAAGGGGAACGAGGATCAGCCCCAGCATTTT
TRBD2	TRBV5-1	NA	TRBJ2-3	15	CASSFGLAGRDTQYF	TGCGCCAGCAGCTTTGGACTAGCGGGGAGAGATACGCAGTATTTT
TRBD1	TRBV18	NA	TRBJ1-2	13	CASSQQGYYGYTF	TGTGCCAGCTCACAACAGGGGTACTATGGCTACACCTTC
NA	TRBV5-1	NA	TRBJ2-2	14	CASSSQGGPGELFF	TGCGCCAGCAGCTCACAGGGGGGGCCCGGGGAGCTGTTTTTT
NA	TRBV30	NA	TRBJ1-5	14	CAWSADSTYQPQHF	TGTGCCTGGAGTGCGGACAGCACTTATCAGCCCCAGCATTTT
NA	TRBV11-2	NA	TRBJ1-3	13	CASSLGLGNTIYF	TGTGCCAGCAGCTTAGGTTTAGGAAACACCATATATTTT
TRBD1	TRBV5-1	NA	TRBJ1-1	16	CASSLKRQGPNTEAFF	TGCGCCAGCAGCTTGAAGAGACAGGGGCCGAACACTGAAGCTTTCTTT
TRBD1	TRBV7-9	once	TRBJ1-2	13	CASSVDRVRGYTF	TGTGCCAGCAGCGTTGACAGGGTTCGTGGCTACACCTTC
TRBD1	TRBV5-3	NA	TRBJ2-1	13	CARRVDRGNEQFF	TGCGCCAGAAGGGTGGACAGGGGAAATGAGCAGTTCTTC
NA	TRBV5-5	NA	TRBJ1-1	15	CASSLAESRGTEAFF	TGTGCCAGCAGCTTAGCTGAGTCCAGAGGCACTGAAGCTTTCTTT
NA	TRBV4-2	once	TRBJ1-5	16	CASSQDGGGSNQPQHF	TGTGCCAGCAGCCAAGATGGGGGGGGAAGCAATCAGCCCCAGCATTTT
TRBD1	TRBV6-2/TRBV6-3	few	TRBJ2-1	19	CASSPSRTGNPKWNNEQFF	TGTGCCAGCAGCCCCTCTAGGACAGGTAACCCAAAATGGAACAATGAGCAGTTCTTC
NA	TRBV5-6	NA	TRBJ1-4	15	CASSFSRSGDEKLFF	TGTGCCAGCAGCTTTTCGAGGTCAGGGGACGAAAAACTGTTTTTT
NA	TRBV5-4	NA	TRBJ1-2	13	CASSLAGNYGYTF	TGTGCCAGCAGCTTGGCAGGAAACTATGGCTACACCTTC
NA	TRBV5-4	NA	TRBJ2-1	13	CASSLDTSNEQFF	TGTGCCAGCAGCTTGGACACTAGCAATGAGCAGTTCTTC
NA	TRBV4-1	NA	TRBJ2-4	12	CASSQAGNIQYF	TGCGCCAGCAGCCAAGCCGGGAACATTCAGTACTTC
NA	TRBV10-3	NA	TRBJ1-1	13	CAISESGGGAAFF	TGTGCCATCAGTGAGTCGGGGGGGGGCGCAGCTTTCTTT
NA	TRBV19	NA	TRBJ2-7	14	CASSITAGSYEQYF	TGTGCCAGTAGTATCACCGCGGGTTCCTACGAGCAGTACTTC
NA	TRBV24-1	NA	TRBJ2-2	12	CAARENTGELFF	TGTGCCGCCCGGGAGAACACCGGGGAGCTGTTTTTT
NA	TRBV10-2	NA	TRBJ1-4	13	CASRHATNEKLFF	TGCGCCAGCAGACACGCAACTAATGAAAAACTGTTTTTT
NA	TRBV7-9	NA	TRBJ1-6	15	CASSLDGVLNSPLHF	TGTGCCAGCAGCTTAGATGGAGTCTTGAATTCACCCCTCCACTTT
NA	TRBV29-1	NA	TRBJ1-4	12	CSVASHDEKLFF	TGCAGCGTTGCGTCACACGATGAAAAACTGTTTTTT
NA	TRBV15	NA	TRBJ1-5	15	CATSTGWGVYQPQHF	TGTGCCACCAGCACCGGATGGGGGGTTTATCAGCCCCAGCATTTT
TRBD1	TRBV12-5	once	TRBJ1-1	15	CASGLGTGVYTEAFF	TGTGCTAGTGGTTTGGGGACAGGGGTTTACACTGAAGCTTTCTTT